The 28 T cell receptor beta chains presented below share a single source sample, sequenced in a study of OX40 agonist ivuxolimab in advanced cancers. The table came from immunoSEQ multiplex PCR; TCRdb's copy has only in-frame clones and leaves some out. The repertoire holds around 130,000 clones, with around 93% as singletons. This specimen was CD4+ or CD8+ T cells sorted from blood, taken in a trial of the OX40 agonist ivuxolimab. All receptors come from an adult with an advanced solid tumor such as melanoma, head and neck, liver or kidney cancer.

Turning to this clone: The same CDR3 is also encoded by other DNA sequences in this sample. J is TRBJ2-3 and V is TRBV6-5; D is uncertain. Germline values: CDR1 MNHEY, CDR2 SVGAGI. The CDR3 consists of 15 residues. V shed 0 bases and J shed 6 bases, with 13 bases lying between them. The CDR3, as DNA: TGTGCCAGCAGTTACTCTTTGGCTCGGCGGGATACGCAGTATTTT. Its translation is CASSYSLARRDTQYF.

The count of this clone is one. CDR3 amino acids: CASSQQRSSYEQYF. The DNA of the CDR3 is TGCGCCAGCAGCCAACAGCGGAGCTCCTACGAGCAGTACTTC. The chain joins TRBV4-1 to TRBJ2-7; weak D call: TRBD2 (5 bases). CDR1 is MGHRA, CDR2 YSYEKL, per germline. Trimming took 2 bases from V and 0 from J, leaving 8 bases between them. The CDR3 loop spans 14 amino acids.

This rearrangement joins TRBV19 to TRBJ2-1, with D perhaps matching TRBD1 (5 bases). The ends were cut back, 7 bases at V and 7 bases at J, with 23 bases in the middle. Germline CDR1 and CDR2: LNHDA and SQIVND (reference sequence). The CDR3 has 16 amino acids. The CDR3 DNA is TGTGCCAGTACCCAAGGGGTGGGCAGGCTCGCTAATGAGCAGTTCTTC. The encoded protein is CASTQGVGRLANEQFF.

V gene TRBV5-1 combines with J gene TRBJ1-1; no definite D call. Germline V CDR1 and CDR2: SGHRS, YFSETQ. This CDR3 is built from 13 residues. V lost 9 bases, J lost 4 bases, and 16 bases lay in between. The DNA of the CDR3 is TGCGCCAAACCACAGATGCCGAGCACTGAAGCTTTCTTT. It translates to CAKPQMPSTEAFF.

This clone was seen only a few times. The chain employs TRBV28 and TRBJ1-5; unclear D gene. CDR1 and CDR2 from the germline V gene are MDHEN and SYDVKM. Trimming removed 6 bases at V and 3 bases at J, with 21 bases between. This CDR3 region has 17 residues. The CDR3 sequence: CASSPLGVSWNNQPQHF. DNA for the CDR3: TGTGCCAGCAGCCCTCTCGGCGTTTCCTGGAACAATCAGCCCCAGCATTTT.

The chain is built from TRBV18 and TRBJ2-3, with 7 bases identical to TRBD2. Germline V gene data show CDR1 as KGHSH and CDR2 as LQKENI. The CDR3 contains 15 residues. Trimming removed 4 bases from V and 2 bases from J; junction bases left unmatched: 6. CDR3 nucleotide sequence: TGTGCCAGCTCACTCGGGGGGACTCCCACAGATACGCAGTATTTT. Protein: CASSLGGTPTDTQYF.

V gene TRBV2 combines with J gene TRBJ2-2, with a tentative D call TRBD1 (6 bases). Trimming took off 8 bases at V and 0 bases at J, with 7 bases between the two ends. Germline V gene lookup returns CDR1 SNHLY and CDR2 FYNNEI. The length of the CDR3 is 13 residues. CDR3 nucleotides: TGTGCCAGCGGGGACACGAACACCGGGGAGCTGTTTTTT. Translating it yields CASGDTNTGELFF.

The chain has TRBV6-5 and TRBJ2-1, with D perhaps being TRBD1 or TRBD2 (6 bases each). The CDR3 is 14 residues long. Germline values: CDR1 MNHEY, CDR2 SVGAGI. V lost 5 bases to trimming and J lost 10 bases, with 18 bases between them. The CDR3, as DNA: TGTGCCAGCAGTCCGGGACTCAAGGGGGGCGAGCAGTTCTTC. This translates into CASSPGLKGGEQFF.

A single count supports this clone. This chain links TRBV4-2 with TRBJ2-3; TRBD2 aligns across 8 bases. The germline gives CDR1 LGHNA, CDR2 YNFKEQ. The V segment lost 4 bases and the J segment 6 bases; nucleotides outside the gene matches: 15. There are 17 residues in the CDR3. This CDR3 is CASSPRGGPSRADTQYF. The DNA for the CDR3 is TGTGCCAGCAGCCCCCGCGGGGGGCCCTCTAGAGCGGATACGCAGTATTTT.

The genes are TRBV2 and TRBJ1-6, with D maybe TRBD1 (6 bases). Germline CDR1 and CDR2: SNHLY and FYNNEI. V gave up 6 bases and J gave up 5 bases, with 14 bases separating them. CDR3 length equals 15 residues. The CDR3 DNA reads as TGTGCCAGCAGAGACCGGGACACTAATAATTCACCCCTCCACTTT. Its translation: CASRDRDTNNSPLHF.

The chain carries TRBV19 and TRBJ2-5; perhaps TRBD2 as D (5 bases). Germline CDR1 LNHDA, CDR2 SQIVND (reference sequence). This CDR3 has 13 amino acids. The V and J ends lost 7 bases and 2 bases respectively, with 11 bases between them. The CDR3 protein is CASMLSGQETQYF. The DNA for the CDR3 is TGTGCCAGTATGCTGAGCGGACAAGAGACCCAGTACTTC.

This chain joins TRBV9 and TRBJ1-1, with 10 bases lining up with TRBD1. V shed 4 bases, J shed 2 bases, and the junction held 5 bases outside the gene matches. This CDR3 is built from 15 residues. Germline assignment: CDR1 SGDLS and CDR2 YYNGEE. The CDR3 DNA reads TGTGCCAGCAGCCCGAGGACAGGGGGAAACACTGAAGCTTTCTTT. Amino acid sequence: CASSPRTGGNTEAFF.

J is TRBJ2-5 and V is TRBV7-2, with 10 positions matching TRBD2. The V and J ends lost 5 bases and 5 bases, in that order; junction bases with no gene match: 5. This CDR3 region has 14 residues. The germline gives CDR1 SGHTA, CDR2 FQGNSA. The CDR3 loop reads CASSLGTSAETQYF. The DNA of the CDR3 is TGTGCCAGCAGCCTTGGGACTAGCGCGGAGACCCAGTACTTC.

The CDR3 here is CASSLGRTGLGTQYF. CDR3 DNA: TGTGCCAGCAGCCTGGGAAGGACAGGGCTTGGGACCCAGTACTTC. The chain links TRBV5-8 to TRBJ2-5, with 8 bases matching TRBD1. The CDR3 contains 15 residues. Germline CDR1 is SGHTS and CDR2 is YDEGEE. V lost 4 bases, J lost 7 bases, and 12 bases stayed unmatched.

The genes are TRBV28 and TRBJ2-2, with D possibly matching TRBD1 (6 bases). V lost 3 bases, J lost 2 bases, and 13 bases lay in between. Germline CDR1 and CDR2: MDHEN and SYDVKM. This CDR3 spans 16 amino acids. CDR3 nucleotide sequence: TGTGCCAGCAGTTTGCGGCAGGGGACAAACACCGGGGAGCTGTTTTTT. Translated, it gives CASSLRQGTNTGELFF.

The gene calls are TRBV5-1 and TRBJ1-1; no reliable D call. This CDR3 is 14 amino acids long. Germline CDR1 and CDR2: SGHRS and YFSETQ. Trimming removed 2 bases from V and 0 bases from J, with 8 bases in between. Here the CDR3 DNA reads TGCGCCAGCAGCTTCGCGCAGGTGAACACTGAAGCTTTCTTT. Protein sequence: CASSFAQVNTEAFF.

This clone was found once. This chain joins TRBV30 and TRBJ2-1, with D perhaps given as TRBD1 or TRBD2 (5 bases each). Germline lookup yields CDR1 GTSNPN and CDR2 SVGIG (reference sequence). This CDR3 has 14 amino acids. V gave up 3 bases and J gave up 2 bases, with 11 bases separating them. CDR3 protein: CAWRGRAPYNEQFF. CDR3 bases: TGTGCCTGGAGGGGGCGGGCCCCCTACAATGAGCAGTTCTTC.

The rearrangement links TRBV2 to TRBJ2-3; the D is unclear. Trimming removed 7 bases from V and 2 bases from J, with 13 bases in between. This CDR3 comprises 14 residues. Germline CDR1 reads SNHLY; CDR2 reads FYNNEI. The CDR3 loop is CASKRADTTDTQYF. The CDR3 nucleotides read TGTGCCAGCAAAAGGGCAGACACCACAGATACGCAGTATTTT.

The chain uses TRBV11-2 and TRBJ2-7; 9 nucleotides align to TRBD2. Germline V gives CDR1 SGHAT, CDR2 FQNNGV. V gave up 2 bases and J gave up 7 bases; unmatched junction bases: 18. This CDR3 spans 18 amino acids. CDR3 DNA sequence: TGTGCCAGCAGCTTATGGACCTCGGCGGGAGGGCCGACTGGGGAGCAGTACTTC. It specifies CASSLWTSAGGPTGEQYF.

The V call is TRBV9, the J call TRBJ2-5; 9 bases are a match to TRBD1. The CDR3 has 19 amino acids. V lost 4 bases to trimming and J lost 4 bases; unmatched junction nucleotides: 20. The germline gives CDR1 SGDLS, CDR2 YYNGEE. This chain's CDR3 is CASSPEDRGSWPPGETQYF. For the CDR3, the DNA is TGTGCCAGCAGCCCAGAGGACAGGGGCTCCTGGCCTCCAGGAGAGACCCAGTACTTC. Drawing the rest from reference TRBV9 and TRBJ2-5, the complete variable domain is DSGVTQTPKHLITATGQRVTLRCSPRSGDLSVYWYQQSLDQGLQFLIQYYNGEERAKGNILERFSAQQFPDLHSELNLSSLELGDSALYFCASSPEDRGSWPPGETQYFGPGTRLLVL.

J is TRBJ2-3 and V is TRBV5-5; D is perhaps TRBD2 (6 bases). The V gene's germline CDR1 is SGHKS and CDR2 YYEKEE (reference sequence). V lost 0 bases to trimming and J lost 6 bases, with 17 bases between them. The length of the CDR3 is 16 residues. CDR3 loop: CASSLAVTGGGDTQYF. The CDR3 DNA follows: TGTGCCAGCAGCTTGGCCGTGACCGGGGGAGGTGATACGCAGTATTTT.

This clone was seen just once. The gene calls are TRBV27 and TRBJ1-6, with D possibly TRBD1 on 6 matching bases. The germline V gene has CDR1 MNHEY and CDR2 SMNVEV (reference sequence). V shed 5 bases and J shed 0 bases, with 11 bases lying between them. CDR3 length equals 16 residues. The CDR3 coding sequence is TGTGCCAGCAGTCCCAGGGGCGCCTCCTATAATTCACCCCTCCACTTT. The encoded protein is CASSPRGASYNSPLHF.

The chain uses TRBV6-1 and TRBJ2-7; D is ambiguous. Trimming took off 0 bases at V and 6 bases at J, with 9 bases between the two ends. The CDR3 loop spans 13 amino acids. Germline V lookup: CDR1 MNHNS, CDR2 SASEGT. In DNA form, the CDR3 reads TGTGCCAGCAGTGAAGCTAGAGGAGCCGAGCAGTACTTC. As protein: CASSEARGAEQYF.

The rearrangement joins TRBV9 to TRBJ2-3; no clear D gene. Per germline, CDR1 SGDLS and CDR2 YYNGEE. The CDR3 runs 18 residues. V was pared by 0 bases and J by 0 bases, with 17 bases between. The CDR3 is CASSVVAPGPGSTDTQYF. The CDR3 coding sequence is TGTGCCAGCAGCGTAGTGGCGCCCGGGCCCGGGAGCACAGATACGCAGTATTTT.

The chain has TRBV19 and TRBJ2-7; 13 bases agree with TRBD2. The J segment lost 12 bases and the V segment lost 5 bases, leaving 16 bases of the junction unmatched. Germline values: CDR1 LNHDA, CDR2 SQIVND (reference sequence). The CDR3 is made up of 16 amino acids. The CDR3 DNA is TGTGCCAGTAGTGGAGCTGGACTAGCGGGGGCCCAAGCTCGGTACTTC. Translated: CASSGAGLAGAQARYF.

V gene TRBV7-3 combines with J gene TRBJ1-1; 12 bases line up with TRBD1. The CDR3 is 18 residues long. V gave up 2 bases and J gave up 4 bases; unmatched junction bases: 11. Germline-derived CDR1 and CDR2 are SGHTA and FQGTGA. CDR3 sequence: CASSLAPGTGGRGTEAFF. As DNA, the CDR3 is TGTGCCAGCAGCTTAGCCCCCGGGACAGGGGGCCGGGGCACTGAAGCTTTCTTT.

V gene TRBV28 combines with J gene TRBJ1-2; no definite D call. Trimming shortened V by 3 bases and J by 0 bases, and 5 bases separated the two germline ends. Germline V CDR1 and CDR2: MDHEN, SYDVKM. The CDR3 has 13 residues. CDR3 DNA: TGTGCCAGCAGTTTGTGGGCTAACTATGGCTACACCTTC. It specifies CASSLWANYGYTF.

This chain connects TRBV29-1 to TRBJ1-2, with 10 bases lining up with TRBD1. In germline, CDR1 is SQVTM, CDR2 ANQGSEA. The V segment lost 4 bases and the J segment 4 bases; nucleotides outside the gene matches: 9. The CDR3 is 15 residues long. The CDR3 sequence is CSVGDRGRGAYGYTF. CDR3 coding DNA: TGCAGCGTTGGGGACAGGGGCCGAGGCGCCTATGGCTACACCTTC.